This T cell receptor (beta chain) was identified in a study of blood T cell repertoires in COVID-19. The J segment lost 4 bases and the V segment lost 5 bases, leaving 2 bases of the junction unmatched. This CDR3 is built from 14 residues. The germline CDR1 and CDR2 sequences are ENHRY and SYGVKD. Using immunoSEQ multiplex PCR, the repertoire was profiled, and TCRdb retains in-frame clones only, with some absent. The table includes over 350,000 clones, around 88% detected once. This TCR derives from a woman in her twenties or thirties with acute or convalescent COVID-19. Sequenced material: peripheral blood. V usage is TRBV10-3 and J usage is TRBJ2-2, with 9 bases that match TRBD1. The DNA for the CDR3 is TGTGCCATCAGTCCGACAGGGGGCACCGGGGAGCTGTTTTTT. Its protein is CAISPTGGTGELFF.